These 4 T cell receptor beta chains originate from one sample sequenced in a study of blood T cell repertoires in COVID-19. Some clones are missing from TCRdb's copy, which holds only in-frame ones; the method was immunoSEQ multiplex PCR. The repertoire holds some 160,000 clones, roughly nine tenths seen once, with under 5% in the top ten. Input material: peripheral blood. Source of these receptors: a woman in her 70s with acute or convalescent COVID-19.

This rearrangement joins TRBV27 to TRBJ1-3, with 9 positions matching TRBD1. CDR3 length: 17 residues. With 5 bases clipped from V and 0 bases from J, the junction kept 8 bases outside the gene matches. Germline CDR1 and CDR2: MNHEY and SMNVEV (reference sequence). The CDR3 sequence: CASSPHGTGHSGNTIYF. The CDR3 region has the DNA TGTGCCAGCAGTCCTCACGGGACAGGGCACTCTGGAAACACCATATATTTT.

The genes are TRBV7-2 and TRBJ1-1; the match to TRBD1 covers 8 bases. The ends lost 5 bases at V and 0 bases at J; junction bases unmatched: 5. Per the germline V gene, CDR1 is SGHTA and CDR2 is FQGNSA. The CDR3 has 15 amino acids. CDR3 sequence reads: CASSRDRRMNTEAFF. The DNA for the CDR3 is TGTGCCAGCAGCCGGGACAGGAGGATGAACACTGAAGCTTTCTTT. Using reference TRBV7-2 and TRBJ1-1 for the parts outside the CDR3, the full variable domain is GAGVSQSPSNKVTEKGKDVELRCDPISGHTALYWYRQSLGQGLEFLIYFQGNSAPDKSGLPSDRFSAERTGGSVSTLTIQRTQQEDSAVYLCASSRDRRMNTEAFFGQGTRLTVV.

J is TRBJ1-1 and V is TRBV27; D is possibly TRBD1 (6 bases). The CDR3 has 16 residues. Germline assignment: CDR1 MNHEY and CDR2 SMNVEV (reference sequence). V lost 5 bases, J lost 5 bases, and 21 bases lay in between. This CDR3 is CASSALGGGGNTEAFF. Written as DNA, the CDR3 is TGTGCCAGCAGTGCTCTAGGGGGGGGAGGGAATACTGAAGCTTTCTTT.

The rearrangement links TRBV15 to TRBJ2-4, with 10 bases lining up with TRBD1. V lost 4 bases to trimming and J lost 6 bases; unmatched junction nucleotides: 3. Germline loops: CDR1 LNHNV, CDR2 YYDKDF (reference sequence). The CDR3 has 14 amino acids. CDR3 DNA sequence: TGTGCCACCAGCACCGGGGACAGGGGAAACATTCAGTACTTC. Translated: CATSTGDRGNIQYF.